The 11 T cell receptor beta chains below all came from one sample that was sequenced in a study of blood T cells in healthy people across ages. With a J-beta primer mix and a sample-barcoded 5' primer, a second PCR ran about 7 to 11 cycles. TCRdb redid the calling of the 5' RACE reads with MiXCR, one entry per CDR3 protein. The table shows over 1.5 million distinct CDR3 sequences, with about 50% occurring only once. Sequencing input: blood. The receptors here all came from a woman in her 40s in good health.

The J gene is TRBJ2-1, the V gene TRBV6-5; D possibly corresponds to TRBD2 (5 bases). V lost 2 bases and J 6 bases, leaving 8 bases between the germline ends. The CDR3 runs 13 residues. CDR1 is MNHEY, CDR2 SVGAGI, per germline. DNA for the CDR3: TGTGCCAGCAGTTACCCTGAGGGCAATGAGCAGTTCTTC. This codes for CASSYPEGNEQFF.

The chain employs TRBV27 and TRBJ2-3; 14 bases fit TRBD2. V gave up 6 bases and J gave up 2 bases; unmatched junction bases: 25. Germline CDR1 is MNHEY and CDR2 is SMNVEV (reference sequence). This CDR3 has 23 residues. The CDR3 here is CASSLRTPESTGTSGGPTDTQYF. The CDR3 nucleotides are TGTGCCAGCAGCCTAAGAACCCCTGAATCTACCGGGACTAGCGGGGGACCCACAGATACGCAGTATTTT.

Here the CDR3 reads CASSLSGFTYNEQFF. CDR3 DNA sequence: TGCGCCAGCAGCTTGTCAGGTTTCACCTACAATGAGCAGTTCTTC. The V and J genes are TRBV5-1 and TRBJ2-1; no definite D call. The CDR3 consists of 15 residues. Trimming removed 1 base from V and 2 bases from J, with 10 bases in between. The germline V gene encodes CDR1 SGHRS and CDR2 YFSETQ.

In its sample, this clonotype was seen a few times. The gene calls are TRBV11-2 and TRBJ2-3; 8 bases match TRBD2. Germline lookup yields CDR1 SGHAT and CDR2 FQNNGV. The length of the CDR3 is 16 residues. V lost 6 bases to trimming and J lost 2 bases; unmatched junction nucleotides: 10. The CDR3 spells CASSIGAGGPTDTQYF. CDR3 DNA sequence: TGTGCCAGCAGTATCGGGGCGGGGGGTCCCACAGATACGCAGTATTTT.

The genes are TRBV9 and TRBJ1-2; a possible D gene is TRBD1 (5 bases). The CDR3 spans 16 residues. Germline values: CDR1 SGDLS, CDR2 YYNGEE. Deletions cut 0 bases from V and 5 bases from J, with 17 bases between. CDR3 sequence reads: CASSVGWREGRYGYTF. The CDR3 DNA is TGTGCCAGCAGCGTAGGTTGGAGGGAGGGGAGGTATGGCTACACCTTC.

This chain links TRBV6-6 with TRBJ2-7; weak D call: TRBD1 (6 bases). Germline loops: CDR1 MNHNY, CDR2 SVGAGI (reference sequence). The V and J ends lost 0 bases and 1 base respectively, with 10 bases between them. The CDR3 is 15 amino acids. CDR3 region: CASSYSLGASYEQYF. The CDR3 nucleotides are TGTGCCAGCAGTTACTCTCTGGGGGCTTCCTACGAGCAGTACTTC.

This clonotype has ten or more counts. V gene TRBV28 combines with J gene TRBJ1-2; no clear D gene. The CDR3 is 13 amino acids. Trimming cost V 3 bases and J 0 bases, with 5 bases left between them. Germline CDR1 reads MDHEN; CDR2 reads SYDVKM. The CDR3 DNA sequence: TGTGCCAGCAGTTTCCGAGCTAACTATGGCTACACCTTC. It yields the protein CASSFRANYGYTF.

This clonotype has only a few counts. This chain joins TRBV2 and TRBJ2-7; D not resolved. Gene TRBJ2-5 matches the end of the DNA better, so the J call may be wrong. The CDR3 covers 12 residues. In germline, CDR1 is SNHLY, CDR2 FYNNEI. DNA of the CDR3: TGTGCCAGCGGACCCGTCGCGGAGACCCAGTACTTC. Translation gives CASGPVAETQYF.

This rearrangement joins TRBV28 to TRBJ1-5; D is unresolved. Germline CDR1 MDHEN, CDR2 SYDVKM. The CDR3 covers 14 residues. Trimming took 6 bases from V and 4 from J, leaving 13 bases between them. The CDR3 DNA is TGTGCCAGCAGGGGAAGTACAAAGAATCAGCCCCAGCATTTT. This encodes CASRGSTKNQPQHF.

This clonotype was counted a single time. J is TRBJ2-1 and V is TRBV6-2 or TRBV6-3, with D hard to call. V gave up 7 bases and J gave up 8 bases, with 15 bases separating them. Germline lookup yields CDR1 MNHEY and CDR2 SVGEGT. CDR3 size: 13 residues. CDR3 amino acids: CASTETSVHEQFF. The CDR3 coding sequence is TGTGCCAGCACCGAAACCAGCGTCCATGAGCAGTTCTTC.

This clonotype was seen only a few times. The chain recombines TRBV7-6 with TRBJ2-1; TRBD2 is a possible D gene (6 bases). This CDR3 spans 13 amino acids. Trimming took 2 bases from V and 11 from J, leaving 13 bases between them. Per the germline V gene, CDR1 is SGHVS and CDR2 is FNYEAQ. The CDR3 DNA is TGTGCCAGCAGCTTACGGGCCCGGGGGAAGCAGTTCTTC. Its translation is CASSLRARGKQFF. Full variable domain (remainder filled in from reference TRBV7-6 and TRBJ2-1): GAGVSQSPRYKVTKRGQDVALRCDPISGHVSLYWYRQALGQGPEFLTYFNYEAQQDKSGLPNDRFSAERPEGSISTLTIQRTEQRDSAMYRCASSLRARGKQFFGPGTRLTVL.